The 25 T cell receptor beta chains presented below share a single source sample, sequenced in a study of CD8+ T cells in alopecia areata. Reverse transcribed after extraction, RNA yielded cDNA as the sequencing template. The repertoire was sequenced with immunoSEQ multiplex PCR; TCRdb's copy has only in-frame clones and lacks some. The table shows roughly 40,000 clones, with 45% to 70% occurring only once. Researchers sorted CD4+ cells into CD25+CD127- cells for 5 or 6 patients. Specimen: CD4+ Tregs sorted from blood. These receptors all come from a human donor with alopecia areata.

This clone turned up a few times. The chain is built from TRBV2 and TRBJ2-2; TRBD2 is a possible D gene (5 bases). Between the trimmed V and J ends, which lost 2 bases and 3 bases, there was a span of 7 bases. The CDR3 extends over 14 amino acids. Germline loops: CDR1 SNHLY, CDR2 FYNNEI. CDR3 protein: CASSEWGDTGELFF. In nucleotides, the CDR3 is TGTGCCAGCAGTGAATGGGGAGACACCGGGGAGCTGTTTTTT.

This sequence joins TRBV27 and TRBJ1-3, with no clear D. CDR1 is MNHEY and CDR2 is SMNVEV in the germline V gene (reference sequence). Trimming cost V 5 bases and J 0 bases, with 11 bases left between them. This CDR3 region has 15 residues. The DNA of the CDR3 is TGTGCCAGCAGTCCCCGGTTCTCCTCTGGAAACACCATATATTTT. Amino acid sequence: CASSPRFSSGNTIYF.

The chain employs TRBV13 and TRBJ2-3; D might be TRBD2 (7 bases). CDR1 is PRHDT, CDR2 FYEKMQ, per germline (reference sequence). The CDR3 runs 15 residues. Trimming took off 4 bases at V and 0 bases at J, with 11 bases between the two ends. The CDR3 region is CASSSRGASTDTQYF. CDR3 DNA sequence: TGTGCCAGCAGCTCTCGGGGGGCTAGCACAGATACGCAGTATTTT.

This chain joins TRBV30 and TRBJ1-5, with D perhaps TRBD1 (5 bases). This CDR3 has 14 amino acids. Trimming shortened V by 5 bases and J by 2 bases, and 13 bases separated the two germline ends. Germline V gene sequence: CDR1 GTSNPN, CDR2 SVGIG (reference sequence). CDR3 bases: TGTGCCTGGGCGGGCAGGGTCGGCAATCAGCCCCAGCATTTT. Residues: CAWAGRVGNQPQHF.

The rearrangement joins TRBV4-3 to TRBJ1-1; tentatively, D is TRBD1 (6 bases). Germline V gene lookup returns CDR1 LGHNA and CDR2 YSLEER. The CDR3 sequence is 16 residues long. Trimming stripped 3 bases from V and 2 bases from J, with 16 bases between. The CDR3 region is CASSHAVGQPNTEAFF. DNA for the CDR3: TGCGCCAGCAGCCACGCCGTAGGACAGCCCAACACTGAAGCTTTCTTT.

CDR3 loop: CASSWMGLAGARYEQYF. CDR3 nucleotides: TGCGCCAGCAGCTGGATGGGACTAGCGGGGGCGCGCTACGAGCAGTACTTC. The genes are TRBV5-1 and TRBJ2-7, with TRBD2 identical over 14 bases. The V gene's germline CDR1 is SGHRS and CDR2 YFSETQ. CDR3 length equals 17 residues. V shed 3 bases and J 3 bases; nucleotides not matched to a gene: 8.

The CDR3 region has the DNA TGCAGCGTTGACCGGGGACAGCGGACTGAAGCTTTCTTT. This sequence encodes CSVDRGQRTEAFF. The chain recombines TRBV29-1 with TRBJ1-1, with 7 bases lining up with TRBD1. With 3 bases clipped from V and 5 bases from J, the junction kept 6 bases outside the gene matches. The CDR3 sequence is 13 residues long. Germline V gene data show CDR1 as SQVTM and CDR2 as ANQGSEA.

V is TRBV11-2 and J is TRBJ2-7; D may match TRBD1 or TRBD2 (5 bases each). Germline V gene lookup returns CDR1 SGHAT and CDR2 FQNNGV. V lost 0 bases, J lost 2 bases, and 11 bases lay in between. The CDR3 loop spans 15 amino acids. In DNA form, the CDR3 reads TGTGCCAGCAGCTTAGACGGGGACGGTCCCTACGAGCAGTACTTC. Protein product: CASSLDGDGPYEQYF. Full variable domain (outside the CDR3, taken from reference TRBV11-2 and TRBJ2-7): EAGVAQSPRYKIIEKRQSVAFWCNPISGHATLYWYQQILGQGPKLLIQFQNNGVVDDSQLPKDRFSAERLKGVDSTLKIQPAKLEDSAVYLCASSLDGDGPYEQYFGPGTRLTVT.

There are a few counts of this clone. The chain combines TRBV7-2 with TRBJ2-2; 7 bases match TRBD1. The CDR3 length is 16 residues. V lost 4 bases, J lost 4 bases, and 9 bases stayed unmatched. In germline, CDR1 is SGHTA, CDR2 FQGNSA. The CDR3 bases are TGTGCCAGCAGCTCTAACGGCAGGGGGAGCACCGGGGAGCTGTTTTTT. It encodes CASSSNGRGSTGELFF.

This clone has a handful of counts. The chain couples TRBV6-6 to TRBJ2-7; a weak D match, TRBD1 (5 bases). The germline CDR1 and CDR2 sequences are MNHNY and SVGAGI (reference sequence). The CDR3 runs to 12 residues. Trimming pared 10 bases from V and 2 bases from J, leaving 12 bases between. The CDR3 region is CATTDTTYEQYF. CDR3 DNA: TGTGCCACCACGGACACGACCTACGAGCAGTACTTC.

The chain carries TRBV10-3 and TRBJ1-1, with TRBD1 matching 7 bases. Per germline, CDR1 ENHRY and CDR2 SYGVKD. V lost 10 bases to trimming and J lost 4 bases; unmatched junction nucleotides: 9. The CDR3 extends over 13 amino acids. The CDR3 bases are TGTGCCAGTCGCATACAGGGGACCACTGAAGCTTTCTTT. Its protein is CASRIQGTTEAFF.

The chain is built from TRBV28 and TRBJ2-7; D uncertain. This CDR3 region has 11 residues. Trimming stripped 6 bases from V and 3 bases from J, with 6 bases between. The V gene's germline CDR1 is MDHEN and CDR2 SYDVKM. In DNA, the CDR3 is TGTGCCAGCAGGAACGGCTACGAGCAGTACTTC. This gives the protein CASRNGYEQYF.

By share of the sample, this clone is medium-sized. The chain uses TRBV4-3 and TRBJ2-2; 8 bases match TRBD2. CDR1 is LGHNA, CDR2 YSLEER, per germline. The CDR3 length is 17 residues. Trimming at V came to 0 bases and at J to 5 bases, leaving 8 bases not matched to a gene. CDR3 in amino acids: CASSQEWRGVPTGELFF. The CDR3 DNA sequence: TGCGCCAGCAGCCAAGAATGGCGGGGGGTCCCAACCGGGGAGCTGTTTTTT.

This chain connects TRBV19 to TRBJ2-2; D gene ambiguous. The germline V and J ends were trimmed by 4 bases and 5 bases, with 8 bases remaining between them. This CDR3 is 13 amino acids long. Germline V gene data show CDR1 as LNHDA and CDR2 as SQIVND (reference sequence). The CDR3 region is CASSNRETGELFF. CDR3 bases: TGTGCCAGTAGTAACAGAGAAACCGGGGAGCTGTTTTTT.

V gene TRBV27 combines with J gene TRBJ2-2; D assignment may be TRBD1 or TRBD2 (6 bases each). Trimming shortened V by 6 bases and J by 1 base, and 15 bases separated the two germline ends. This CDR3 comprises 16 residues. CDR1 is MNHEY, CDR2 SMNVEV, per germline (reference sequence). As DNA, the CDR3 is TGTGCCAGCAGCTACCGGGGGCGATGGAACACCGGGGAGCTGTTTTTT. Translated: CASSYRGRWNTGELFF.

CDR3 bases: TGCGCCAGCAGGGTGCGGGGGACCAACACCGGGGAGCTGTTTTTT. This translates into CASRVRGTNTGELFF. V usage is TRBV5-1 and J usage is TRBJ2-2; TRBD2 matches 7 bases. V gave up 5 bases and J gave up 2 bases; unmatched junction bases: 6. The germline gives CDR1 SGHRS, CDR2 YFSETQ. CDR3 length: 15 residues.

The CDR3 is CASSQDQGRGGNQPQHF. DNA for the CDR3: TGCGCCAGCAGCCAAGATCAAGGCAGGGGAGGAAATCAGCCCCAGCATTTT. The chain links TRBV4-1 to TRBJ1-5; perhaps TRBD1 as D (6 bases). Germline V lookup: CDR1 MGHRA, CDR2 YSYEKL. Deletions cut 0 bases from V and 4 bases from J, with 16 bases between. This CDR3 comprises 17 residues.

A remark on this clone: Relative to the germline gene, one junction end is altered; a read error may explain this. This chain uses TRBV29-1 with TRBJ2-7; TRBD1 is a possible D gene (6 bases). This CDR3 is 15 amino acids long. The germline V gene encodes CDR1 SQVTM and CDR2 ANQGSEA. This CDR3 is CSVESPGWGPYKQYF. The CDR3 DNA is TGCAGCGTTGAATCGCCGGGTTGGGGGCCCTACAAGCAGTACTTC.

This clone has more than one count but fewer than ten. This chain uses TRBV14 with TRBJ2-1; D call uncertain. The CDR3 runs to 14 residues. Germline V lookup: CDR1 SGHDN, CDR2 FVKESK. The V end was cut by 4 bases, the J end by 2 bases, with 9 bases between. The CDR3, as DNA: TGTGCCAGCAGCCGTGCAGCCCCCTACAATGAGCAGTTCTTC. It is translated as CASSRAAPYNEQFF.

The V and J genes are TRBV7-2 and TRBJ2-4, with 14 bases identical to TRBD2. Trimming took 5 bases from V and 0 from J; bases not matched to a gene: 6. The CDR3 runs to 18 residues. Germline V lookup: CDR1 SGHTA, CDR2 FQGNSA. CDR3 coding DNA: TGTGCCAGCAGCCCAGGACTAGCGGGGGGCCTAGCCAAAAACATTCAGTACTTC. Translating gives CASSPGLAGGLAKNIQYF.

V gene TRBV18 combines with J gene TRBJ2-2; 9 positions match TRBD1. The CDR3 totals 16 residues. J was trimmed by 4 bases and V by 2 bases; bases with no gene match: 5. Per germline, CDR1 KGHSH and CDR2 LQKENI. The CDR3 loop reads CASSPSGQGGTGELFF. The CDR3 nucleotides read TGTGCCAGCTCACCATCGGGACAGGGAGGCACCGGGGAGCTGTTTTTT.

This clone was picked up a small number of times. The V call is TRBV29-1, the J call TRBJ1-2; no definite D call. CDR3 size: 12 residues. Germline CDR1 reads SQVTM; CDR2 reads ANQGSEA. V dropped 6 bases and J dropped 2 bases, with 10 bases sitting between them. The CDR3 DNA follows: TGCAGCGTAGGCAGGAGGAACTATGGCTACACCTTC. Encoded protein: CSVGRRNYGYTF.

In DNA, the CDR3 is TGCGCCTCCCAAGGGACAGCTGAAAACATTCAGTACTTC. Protein: CASQGTAENIQYF. The chain links TRBV5-1 to TRBJ2-4; 7 positions agree with TRBD1. Trimming cost V 10 bases and J 5 bases; bases outside gene matches: 9. Germline CDR1 SGHRS, CDR2 YFSETQ. The CDR3 contains 13 residues.

The rearrangement uses TRBV21-1 and TRBJ2-5; TRBD1, the table's D call, lacks a check against the DNA. TRBV21-1 is tagged as a pseudogene. The CDR3 is made up of 14 amino acids. In DNA form, the CDR3 reads TGTGCCAGCAGCAAAGAGGGGGTGCAAGAGACCCAGTACTTC. Translated, it gives CASSKEGVQETQYF.

This chain connects TRBV29-1 to TRBJ2-1; the D gene is possibly TRBD1 (6 bases). The V end lost 5 bases, the J end lost 5 bases, and 13 bases lay between the germline ends. Germline CDR1 is SQVTM and CDR2 is ANQGSEA. The CDR3 runs to 13 residues. The CDR3 bases are TGCAGCGTTAGGCCACAGGGAAACAATGAGCAGTTCTTC. Translated, it gives CSVRPQGNNEQFF.